This T cell receptor beta chain was recorded in a study of shared clonotypes between healthy human individuals. This CDR3 is built from 14 residues. V was clipped by 4 bases and J by 8 bases, with 14 bases between them. The germline gives CDR1 SNHLY, CDR2 FYNNEI. Assay used: immunoSEQ multiplex PCR; TCRdb lists only in-frame clones, some missing. The data hold about 2.4 million clones, with more than 90% observed a single time. The V gene is TRBV2, the J gene TRBJ1-4; D is uncertain. This clonotype was obtained from a man aged 18 to 29 in good health. Sequencing input: naive CD4+ T cells sorted from blood. Subset specified: CD45RA+ positively selected. The chain's CDR3 is CASSAALGGEKLFF. DNA for the CDR3: TGTGCCAGCAGTGCCGCTCTTGGTGGGGAAAAACTGTTTTTT.